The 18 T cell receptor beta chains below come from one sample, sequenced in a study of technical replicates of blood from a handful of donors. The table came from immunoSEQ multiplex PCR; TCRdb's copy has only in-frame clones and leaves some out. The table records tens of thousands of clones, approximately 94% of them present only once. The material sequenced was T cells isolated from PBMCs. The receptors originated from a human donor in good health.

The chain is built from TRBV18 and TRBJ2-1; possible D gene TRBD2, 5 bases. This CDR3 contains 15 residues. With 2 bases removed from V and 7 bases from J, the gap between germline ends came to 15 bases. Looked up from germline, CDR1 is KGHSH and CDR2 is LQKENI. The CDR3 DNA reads TGTGCCAGCTCACCATCTTCGGGAAATGCGAATGAGCAGTTCTTC. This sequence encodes CASSPSSGNANEQFF.

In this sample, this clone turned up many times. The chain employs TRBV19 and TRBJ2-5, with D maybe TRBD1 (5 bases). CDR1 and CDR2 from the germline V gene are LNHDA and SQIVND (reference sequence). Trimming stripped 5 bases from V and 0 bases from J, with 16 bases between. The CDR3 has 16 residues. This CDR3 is CASSGADLPYQETQYF. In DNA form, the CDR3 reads TGTGCCAGTAGTGGGGCGGACCTACCGTACCAAGAGACCCAGTACTTC.

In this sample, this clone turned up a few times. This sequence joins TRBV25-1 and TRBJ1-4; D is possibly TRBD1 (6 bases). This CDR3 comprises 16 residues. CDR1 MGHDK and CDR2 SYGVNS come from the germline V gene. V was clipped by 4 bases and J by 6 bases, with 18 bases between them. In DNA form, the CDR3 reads TGTGCCAGCAGTGGCAGGACAGTACTAACGGATGAAAAACTGTTTTTT. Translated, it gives CASSGRTVLTDEKLFF.

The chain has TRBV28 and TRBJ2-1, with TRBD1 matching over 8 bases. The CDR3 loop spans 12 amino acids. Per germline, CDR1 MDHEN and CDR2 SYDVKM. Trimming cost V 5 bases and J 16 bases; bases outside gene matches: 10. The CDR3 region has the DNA TGTGCCAGCAGTACCCCCGGACAGGGAGGATTCTTC. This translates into CASSTPGQGGFF.

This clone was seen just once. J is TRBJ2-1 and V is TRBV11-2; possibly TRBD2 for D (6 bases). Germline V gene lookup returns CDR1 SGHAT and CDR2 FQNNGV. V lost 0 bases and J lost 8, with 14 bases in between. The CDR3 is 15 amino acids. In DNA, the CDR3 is TGTGCCAGCAGCTTAGATCAAGGAGGGCTGGATGAGCAGTTCTTC. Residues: CASSLDQGGLDEQFF.

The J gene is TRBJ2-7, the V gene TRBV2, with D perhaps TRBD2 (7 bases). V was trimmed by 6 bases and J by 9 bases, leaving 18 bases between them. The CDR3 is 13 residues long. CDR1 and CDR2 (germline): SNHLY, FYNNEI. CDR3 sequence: CASRGGPTAAQYF. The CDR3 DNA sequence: TGTGCCAGCAGGGGGGGGCCCACGGCCGCGCAGTACTTC. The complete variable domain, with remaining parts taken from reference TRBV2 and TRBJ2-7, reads EPEVTQTPSHQVTQMGQEVILRCVPISNHLYFYWYRQILGQKVEFLVSFYNNEISEKSEIFDDQFSVERPDGSNFTLKIRSTKLEDSAMYFCASRGGPTAAQYFGPGTRLTVT.

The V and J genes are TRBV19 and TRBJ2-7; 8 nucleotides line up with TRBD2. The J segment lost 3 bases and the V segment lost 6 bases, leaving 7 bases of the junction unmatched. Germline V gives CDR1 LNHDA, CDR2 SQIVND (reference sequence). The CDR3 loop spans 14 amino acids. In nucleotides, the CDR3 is TGTGCCAGTAGCGGGGGGGGTGTTTTCTACGAGCAGTACTTC. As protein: CASSGGGVFYEQYF.

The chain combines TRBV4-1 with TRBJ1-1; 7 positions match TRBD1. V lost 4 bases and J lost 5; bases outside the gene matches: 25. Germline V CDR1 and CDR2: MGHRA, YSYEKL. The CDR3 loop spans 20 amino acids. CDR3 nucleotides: TGCGCCAGCAGCCCCCAAGGCTTTGGGACAGCTCTTCGGAGGAGGACTGAAGCTTTCTTT. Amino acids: CASSPQGFGTALRRRTEAFF.

CDR3 protein: CASSQDFKGGGYTF. Here the CDR3 DNA reads TGTGCCAGCAGCCAAGATTTCAAGGGAGGTGGCTACACCTTC. The V call is TRBV4-2, the J call TRBJ1-2; D is undetermined. There are 14 residues in the CDR3. The ends were cut back, 0 bases at V and 7 bases at J, with 12 bases in the middle. Germline assignment: CDR1 LGHNA and CDR2 YNFKEQ.

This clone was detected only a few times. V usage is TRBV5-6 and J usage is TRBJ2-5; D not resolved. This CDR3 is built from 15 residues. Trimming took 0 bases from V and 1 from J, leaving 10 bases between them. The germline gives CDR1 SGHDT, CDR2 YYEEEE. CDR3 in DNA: TGTGCCAGCAGCTTGGACCCTATTCCCCAAGAGACCCAGTACTTC. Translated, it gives CASSLDPIPQETQYF.

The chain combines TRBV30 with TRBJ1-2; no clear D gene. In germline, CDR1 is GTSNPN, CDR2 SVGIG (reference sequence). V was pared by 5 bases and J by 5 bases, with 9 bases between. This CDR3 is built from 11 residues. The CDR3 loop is CAWGRDYGYTF. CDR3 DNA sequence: TGTGCCTGGGGACGGGATTATGGCTACACCTTC. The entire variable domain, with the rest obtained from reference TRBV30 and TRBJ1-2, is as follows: SQTIHQWPATLVQPVGSPLSLECTVEGTSNPNLYWYRQAAGRGLQLLFYSVGIGQISSEVPQNLSASRPQDRQFILSSKKLLLSDSGFYLCAWGRDYGYTFGSGTRLTVV.

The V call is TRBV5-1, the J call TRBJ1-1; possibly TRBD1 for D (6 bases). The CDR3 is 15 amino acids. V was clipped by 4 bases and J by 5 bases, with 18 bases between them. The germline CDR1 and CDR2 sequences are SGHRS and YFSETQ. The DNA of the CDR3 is TGCGCCAGCAGCCAAAACCCAGGGGTAGGAACTGAAGCTTTCTTT. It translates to CASSQNPGVGTEAFF.

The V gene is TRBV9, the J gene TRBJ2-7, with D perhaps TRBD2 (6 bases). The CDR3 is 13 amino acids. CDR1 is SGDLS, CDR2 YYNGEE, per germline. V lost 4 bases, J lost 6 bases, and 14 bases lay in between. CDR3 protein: CASSPYNGGEQYF. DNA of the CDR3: TGTGCCAGCAGCCCCTACAACGGGGGCGAGCAGTACTTC.

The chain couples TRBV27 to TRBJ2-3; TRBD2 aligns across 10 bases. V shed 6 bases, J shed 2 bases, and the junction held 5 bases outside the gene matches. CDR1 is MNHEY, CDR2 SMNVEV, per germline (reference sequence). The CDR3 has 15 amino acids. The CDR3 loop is CASRQREGITDTQYF. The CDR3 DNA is TGTGCCAGCAGGCAGCGGGAGGGAATCACAGATACGCAGTATTTT.

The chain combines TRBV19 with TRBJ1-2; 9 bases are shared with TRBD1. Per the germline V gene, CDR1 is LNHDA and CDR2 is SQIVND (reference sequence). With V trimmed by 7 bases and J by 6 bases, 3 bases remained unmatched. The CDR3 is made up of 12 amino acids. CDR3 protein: CASKQGADGYTF. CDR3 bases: TGTGCCAGTAAACAGGGGGCAGATGGCTACACCTTC.

The CDR3, as DNA: TGTGCCAGTCATCAGGGGCCTGGAAACACCATATATTTT. This encodes CASHQGPGNTIYF. The chain recombines TRBV18 with TRBJ1-3; the D gene is possibly TRBD1 (6 bases). Germline V gene lookup returns CDR1 KGHSH and CDR2 LQKENI. The CDR3 totals 13 residues. The germline V and J ends were trimmed by 9 bases and 2 bases, with 11 bases remaining between them. Based on the CDR3 plus reference TRBV18 and TRBJ1-3, the full variable domain is NAGVMQNPRHLVRRRGQEARLRCSPMKGHSHVYWYRQLPEEGLKFMVYLQKENIIDESGMPKERFSAEFPKEGPSILRIQQVVRGDSAAYFCASHQGPGNTIYFGEGSWLTVV.

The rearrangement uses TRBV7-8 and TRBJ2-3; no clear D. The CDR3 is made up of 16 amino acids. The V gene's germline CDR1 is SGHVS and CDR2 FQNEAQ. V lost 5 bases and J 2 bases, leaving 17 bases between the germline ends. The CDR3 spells CASSPSRQPLTDTQYF. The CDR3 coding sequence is TGTGCCAGCAGCCCCAGCAGACAACCCCTCACAGATACGCAGTATTTT.

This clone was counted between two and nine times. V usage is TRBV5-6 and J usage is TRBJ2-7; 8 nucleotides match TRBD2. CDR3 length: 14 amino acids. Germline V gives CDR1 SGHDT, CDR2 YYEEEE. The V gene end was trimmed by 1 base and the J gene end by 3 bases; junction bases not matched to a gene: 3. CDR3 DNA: TGTGCCAGCAGCTTGACAAGCGGGAGCTACGAGCAGTACTTC. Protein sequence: CASSLTSGSYEQYF.